These 7 T cell receptor beta chains came from one sample sequenced in a study of T cells in Graves' hyperthyroidism and ophthalmopathy. Researchers took RNA transcripts and amplified the TCR beta CDR3 regions from them. The study used the HTBI primer set for a first-round RT-PCR of the TCR CDR3. In TCRdb, the multiplex PCR reads were re-called with MiXCR into one record per CDR3 protein. The table lists around 200,000 distinct CDR3 sequences, around 15% of them singletons. Material for sequencing was blood. The receptors stem from a woman between 45 and 65 years old with Graves' hyperthyroidism.

There are many counts of this clonotype. The chain uses TRBV28 and TRBJ2-7; 7 bases line up with TRBD1. The germline gives CDR1 MDHEN, CDR2 SYDVKM. V lost 7 bases and J lost 3; bases outside the gene matches: 12. This CDR3 contains 15 residues. In DNA form, the CDR3 reads TGTGCCAGCACCCCTGAGGACAGGAGCTACTACGAGCAGTACTTC. This sequence encodes CASTPEDRSYYEQYF.

This clonotype was detected ten times or more. The CDR3 DNA reads as TGTGCCAGCAGCTGGACAGGGAGGACTGAAGCTTTCTTT. It yields the protein CASSWTGRTEAFF. The rearrangement joins TRBV7-3 to TRBJ1-1; TRBD1 matches 8 bases. CDR1 and CDR2 (germline): SGHTA, FQGTGA. There are 13 residues in the CDR3. V was clipped by 4 bases and J by 5 bases; unmatched bases: 3. The whole variable domain, filled in from reference TRBV7-3 and TRBJ1-1, reads GAGVSQTPSNKVTEKGKYVELRCDPISGHTALYWYRQSLGQGPEFLIYFQGTGAADDSGLPNDRFFAVRPEGSVSTLKIQRTERGDSAVYLCASSWTGRTEAFFGQGTRLTVV.

This clonotype was observed a few times. DNA of the CDR3: TGTGCCAGCAGTTACAGCGGGACAGGGGGCAAGGGGGGCTACACCTTC. It yields the protein CASSYSGTGGKGGYTF. This chain uses TRBV6-5 with TRBJ1-2, with 12 bases fitting TRBD1. Per germline, CDR1 MNHEY and CDR2 SVGAGI. CDR3 length equals 16 residues. J lost 8 bases, V lost 2 bases, and 9 bases had no gene match.

The chain joins TRBV7-3 to TRBJ2-5; D possibly uses TRBD1 or TRBD2 (6 bases each). CDR3 length: 14 amino acids. Germline CDR1 and CDR2: SGHTA and FQGTGA. With 4 bases removed from V and 4 bases from J, the gap between germline ends came to 13 bases. The CDR3 sequence: CASSSGGQGETQYF. CDR3 in DNA: TGTGCCAGCAGCTCCGGGGGACAAGGAGAGACCCAGTACTTC.

This clonotype appeared many times. This chain uses TRBV28 with TRBJ2-1, with D perhaps matching TRBD1 or TRBD2 (5 bases each). The CDR3 consists of 12 residues. CDR1 is MDHEN and CDR2 is SYDVKM in the germline V gene. V was cut by 5 bases and J by 9 bases, with 11 bases left in between. The CDR3 bases are TGTGCCAGCAGTGTGGGGGTTCTTGAGCAGTTCTTC. Protein: CASSVGVLEQFF.

This clonotype was detected ten times or more. The chain couples TRBV20-1 to TRBJ1-2, with D perhaps matching TRBD1 (5 bases). The V end was cut by 5 bases, the J end by 7 bases, with 14 bases between. The CDR3 extends over 12 amino acids. The V gene's germline CDR1 is DFQATT and CDR2 SNEGSKA (reference sequence). CDR3 amino acids: CSAWDRSSGYTF. In DNA, the CDR3 is TGCAGTGCTTGGGACCGTTCATCTGGCTACACCTTC.

This clonotype was counted only a few times. The V and J genes are TRBV29-1 and TRBJ2-7; D is possibly TRBD1 or TRBD2 (5 bases each). This CDR3 spans 12 amino acids. V gave up 6 bases and J gave up 4 bases, with 13 bases separating them. Germline V gives CDR1 SQVTM, CDR2 ANQGSEA. The DNA of the CDR3 is TGCAGCGTGGGACCAGGAGCTTACGAGCAGTACTTC. This translates into CSVGPGAYEQYF.